The TCR beta chain described here comes from a study of CD8 T cells in ankylosing spondylitis. General study results and limits: Ankylosing spondylitis blood appeared to be characterized by a TCR beta motif of 7 to 9 highly homologous variants. As for the disease-linked clones, they showed a CD8+ phenotype and occurred at relatively low frequencies in peripheral blood.

The CDR3 has 13 residues. The ends lost 4 bases at V and 7 bases at J; junction bases unmatched: 3. The germline gives CDR1 MNHEY, CDR2 SMNVEV (reference sequence). Notes on this clonotype: Its antigen is currently unknown.

Preparation of TCR beta libraries was done by quantitative 5'-RACE with molecular barcodes. From the 5' RACE reads, TCRdb called clonotypes with MiXCR, one entry per CDR3 protein. The sample yields some 37,000 distinct CDR3 sequences, over 10% seen once. This chain links TRBV27 with TRBJ1-5; 8 positions match TRBD1. What was sequenced was synovial fluid, either unsorted or a sorted T cell fraction (not recorded which). The sequence came from a male donor with ankylosing spondylitis. CDR3: CASSWDRRQPQHF. Written as DNA, the CDR3 is TGTGCCAGCAGTTGGGACAGGAGGCAGCCCCAGCATTTT.